The 3 T cell receptor beta chains below come from one sample, sequenced in a study of human thymus T cells. Some clones are missing from TCRdb's copy, which holds only in-frame ones; the method was immunoSEQ multiplex PCR. The sample lists tens of thousands of clones; 95% were seen once. The sequenced sample consisted of blood. Receptors originate from a girl under three years old with a congenital heart defect but otherwise immunologically healthy.

The chain couples TRBV7-6 to TRBJ2-5, with 7 bases fitting TRBD2. Trimming removed 5 bases from V and 2 bases from J; junction bases left unmatched: 5. There are 14 residues in the CDR3. CDR1 and CDR2 from the germline V gene are SGHVS and FNYEAQ. CDR3 coding DNA: TGTGCCAGCAGCCCCCTAGCGGCTCAAGAGACCCAGTACTTC. Amino acids: CASSPLAAQETQYF.

This chain connects TRBV7-2 to TRBJ2-1; D is tentatively TRBD1 or TRBD2 (5 bases each). Between the trimmed V and J ends, which lost 4 bases and 2 bases, there was a span of 18 bases. The CDR3 length is 17 residues. CDR1 and CDR2 from the germline V gene are SGHTA and FQGNSA. The CDR3 sequence is CASSYRDERSAYNEQFF. Here the CDR3 DNA reads TGTGCCAGCAGCTATAGGGACGAGCGGAGCGCCTACAATGAGCAGTTCTTC.

This rearrangement joins TRBV28 to TRBJ2-7; D might be TRBD2 (5 bases). Germline V gives CDR1 MDHEN, CDR2 SYDVKM. V was shortened by 6 bases and J by 2 bases, with 14 bases between the two germline ends. The CDR3 extends over 14 amino acids. CDR3 residues: CASRSVATPYEQYF. The CDR3 DNA follows: TGTGCCAGCAGGTCAGTAGCGACACCCTACGAGCAGTACTTC.